This TCR beta chain came from a study of shared clonotypes between healthy human individuals (dated by TCRdb to about 2020). Background on the whole study: Three men and a couple of women, aged 18 to 49 years, made up the cohort. For each donor, CD4 naive and CD4 memory were each given three plates, CD8 naive was given two plates, and CD8 memory was given one plate. To estimate repertoire size and how much clonotype sharing occurs between individuals, the study deeply sequenced the blood TCR repertoires of about 5 healthy adults. Different laboratories and diverse techniques were used to prepare libraries and sequence TCR repertoires, to increase sequencing depth and limit assay-specific biases. Each donor's leukapheresis produced roughly between roughly 0.94 and 9.5 billion PBMCs. The investigation overall reported the following: Compared with non-shared clonotypes, the clonotypes found in all four sorted-subset donors had higher generation probabilities. About 5% of naive CD4, 3.5% of naive CD8, about 2.5% of memory CD4, and over 0.35% of memory CD8 clonotypes were shared across four donors. Rarefaction of sorted-subset datasets indicated incomplete sequencing despite the large sequencing depth. Sampling was restricted to blood, and TCR repertoires in tissues likely differ from the TCR repertoires found in blood. Because the study included only a small number of donors, the genetic and exposure-history diversity represented was limited. Pairwise subsampling led to the expectation that sequencing depth would affect the degree of clonotype sharing among donors. Estimated clonotype richness was generally larger for naive than for memory subsets.

The germline V end is reduced by 0 bases and the J end by 1 base; junction bases left unmatched: 3. Including the terminal cysteine and phenylalanine, the CDR3 comprises 16 residues. Here the CDR3 DNA is all that survives: 48 bases in frame from base 1. For CDR1 and CDR2, the germline V gene lists SGHRS and YFSETQ. The donors were healthy, HIV-negative adults who had no recently reported acute infections or vaccinations. All donors were Caucasian adults living in Nashville, Tennessee, USA. CD4+ T cells were enriched by magnetic negative selection; naive cells were then positively selected on CD45RA, and the negative fraction formed the memory subset. After blood collection by leukapheresis, PBMCs were isolated using Ficoll-Histopaque density gradient centrifugation and then cryopreserved in the vapor phase of liquid nitrogen. Analytical flow cytometry was used to check the purity and quantity of each magnetically sorted T cell population. Each sorted fraction had its genomic DNA isolated and then quantified by UV absorbance on a Nanodrop 2000c.

As for this clone: Its binding antigen is unknown. The sample holds no much larger clone one base away, and base qualities are not on file. The identical CDR3 is also encoded by other nucleotide sequences in the sample.

Using the deep immunoSEQ assay, multiplex PCR amplified TCR CDR3 regions from genomic DNA. Extracted genomic DNA from each cell subset was spread evenly across all wells of several immunoSEQ 96-well plates, with each plate serving as a replicate. For sorted subsets, each replicate PCR was loaded with 200 to 250 ng genomic DNA, equivalent to 30,000 or so T cell genomes. Purified libraries were measured with a Qubit 3.0 fluorometer, size-checked on a Bioanalyzer 2100, and measured again with the KAPA Library Quantification kit. Each immunoSEQ 96-well plate was sequenced on its own single-read 150-cycle Illumina NextSeq 550 flow cell. The study's processing was this. Because the immunoSEQ output held only junctional sequences and lacked quality scores, the filtering could not match the filtering applied to full-length reads. Sequences were annotated with PyIR, a Python wrapper for IgBLAST v1.9, using IMGT germline references to assign V/J genes and CDR3. Reads with weak V/J assignments (E-value above 1e-6), missing CDR3, stop codons, out-of-frame junctions, or ambiguous translated residues were removed. A V3J clonotype was defined by an identical inferred V gene, J gene, and CDR3 amino acid sequence. Percentage overlap between repertoires was calculated by dividing the number of shared unique clonotypes by the size of the smaller repertoire. Three approaches were used to assess repertoire richness: RTK rarefaction, the Chao1 estimator, and Recon v2.1 estimates of unobserved clonotypes. For all TCRbeta clonotypes obtained by the gDNA method from four donors, generation probabilities were computed with OLGA. TCRdb's version of the immuneACCESS table is confined to in-frame rearrangements and falls short of the full clone set. An unresolved V gene accounts for under half of the shortfall where checked; the remainder is of unknown origin. That table is the source of V, J and clone size, and D and trimming were worked out from the DNA. The sample table holds more than 2,000,000 clones, of which over 90% were seen once. The ten largest clones add up to about 0.37% of the sample.

The rearrangement combines TRBV5-1 with TRBJ2-3; 9 central nucleotides agree with TRBD2. The receptor comes from a man aged 18 to 30 in good health. Some clones in this sample may be carry-over from other donors' samples. The source material was naive CD4+ T cells from PBMCs. Taken with the paper, the label for cell subset or site translates to: CD45RA+ positively selected. The DNA sequence is TGCGCCAGCAGCTTGGTTGCTAGCGGGGGCACAGATACGCAGTATTTT. It encodes CASSLVASGGTDTQYF.